A single sample gave rise to the 11 T cell receptor beta chains below, sequenced in a study of T cells in Graves' hyperthyroidism and ophthalmopathy. The source material, RNA transcripts, was used to amplify TCR beta CDR3 regions. A first-round RT-PCR of the TCR CDR3 used the HTBI primer set. TCRdb fed the multiplex PCR reads into MiXCR, producing one record per CDR3 protein. The sample yields 450,000 to 700,000 distinct CDR3 sequences, under 60% seen once. The sequencing input was peripheral blood or thyroid tissue (not recorded which). These receptors originate from an adult woman with Graves' disease, either hyperthyroidism or ophthalmopathy (not recorded which).

This chain links TRBV7-3 with TRBJ2-3, with 11 bases fitting TRBD2. Germline CDR1 reads SGHTA; CDR2 reads FQGTGA. Trimming removed 4 bases from V and 8 bases from J; junction bases left unmatched: 5. The CDR3 totals 14 residues. DNA of the CDR3: TGTGCCAGCAGCTATAGCGGGAGGGCCGCTACGCAGTATTTT. Amino acids: CASSYSGRAATQYF.

The genes are TRBV24-1 and TRBJ2-1, with a possible D match to TRBD2 (5 bases). Germline V gives CDR1 KGHDR, CDR2 SFDVKD. The CDR3 has 13 residues. The V gene lost 9 bases and the J gene lost 8 bases, with 16 bases spanning the gap. CDR3 nucleotides: TGTGCCACCGGACCCGCGGGCACCGATGAGCAGTTCTTC. Its protein is CATGPAGTDEQFF.

On this clonotype itself: One end of the junction fails to match germline, which may point to a read error. The chain uses TRBV29-1 and TRBJ1-1; tentatively, D is TRBD1 (5 bases). This CDR3 is 13 amino acids long. The germline gives CDR1 SQVTM, CDR2 ANQGSEA. The chain's CDR3 is CSVAGTEGTEVFF. The CDR3 DNA sequence: TGCAGCGTAGCCGGGACGGAGGGGACTGAAGTTTTCTTT.

This sequence joins TRBV29-1 and TRBJ1-1; 8 nucleotides agree with TRBD1. The V gene's germline CDR1 is SQVTM and CDR2 ANQGSEA. The CDR3 runs 13 residues. V dropped 3 bases and J dropped 7; count of bases not matched to a gene: 7. The CDR3 region is CSVDRGRRGEAFF. The CDR3 bases are TGCAGCGTTGACAGGGGGCGAAGAGGTGAAGCTTTCTTT.

V and J are TRBV15 and TRBJ1-2; no firm D call. Germline V gene data show CDR1 as LNHNV and CDR2 as YYDKDF (reference sequence). The ends were cut back, 3 bases at V and 2 bases at J, with 13 bases in the middle. This CDR3 contains 15 residues. Here the CDR3 reads CATSSLRVANYGYTF. The CDR3 DNA reads TGTGCCACCAGCAGTCTGAGAGTGGCCAACTATGGCTACACCTTC. Together with reference TRBV15 and TRBJ1-2, the CDR3 gives the full variable domain: DAMVIQNPRYQVTQFGKPVTLSCSQTLNHNVMYWYQQKSSQAPKLLFHYYDKDFNNEADTPDNFQSRRPNTSFCFLDIRSPGLGDTAMYLCATSSLRVANYGYTFGSGTRLTVV.

This rearrangement joins TRBV29-1 to TRBJ2-7; D is perhaps TRBD2 (5 bases). V was clipped by 4 bases and J by 3 bases, with 10 bases between them. The germline V gene encodes CDR1 SQVTM and CDR2 ANQGSEA. The CDR3 contains 12 residues. The DNA of the CDR3 is TGCAGCGTTGTTCCGGGGAACTACGAGCAGTACTTC. This codes for CSVVPGNYEQYF.

V usage is TRBV10-3 and J usage is TRBJ1-1; D not resolved. The CDR3 runs to 12 residues. Germline-derived CDR1 and CDR2 are ENHRY and SYGVKD. Trimming removed 9 bases from V and 2 bases from J, with 10 bases in between. The CDR3 protein is CAIGPRNTEAFF. In nucleotides, the CDR3 is TGTGCCATAGGGCCCCGAAACACTGAAGCTTTCTTT.

The sample holds a few counts of this clonotype. A much larger clone differs from this one at a single base, so this may be a read error. The chain is built from TRBV27 and TRBJ1-2; D is uncertain. The CDR3 spans 12 residues. Germline assignment: CDR1 MNHEY and CDR2 SMNVEV (reference sequence). Deletions cut 2 bases from V and 4 bases from J, with 5 bases between. The CDR3 coding sequence is TGTGCCAGCAGTTTAAAGGGCTATGGCTACACCTTC. Its protein is CASSLKGYGYTF.

The chain uses TRBV28 and TRBJ2-2; 8 positions match TRBD1. Germline-derived CDR1 and CDR2 are MDHEN and SYDVKM. The trim removed 3 bases at V and 5 bases at J, leaving 5 bases unmatched. There are 15 residues in the CDR3. The CDR3 sequence: CASSLDRVATGELFF. DNA of the CDR3: TGTGCCAGCAGTTTGGACAGGGTTGCTACCGGGGAGCTGTTTTTT.

The table lists this clonotype with many counts. The CDR3 DNA sequence: TGCGCCAGCAGCCAAAGCCCCGCCGGGCGTAACACTGAAGCTTTCTTT. It codes for CASSQSPAGRNTEAFF. The rearrangement uses TRBV4-1 and TRBJ1-1, with unresolved D. The CDR3 is made up of 16 amino acids. Trimming shortened V by 2 bases and J by 2 bases, and 15 bases separated the two germline ends. Germline V gene sequence: CDR1 MGHRA, CDR2 YSYEKL.

The J gene is TRBJ1-4, the V gene TRBV15; maybe TRBD1 (5 bases). CDR1 is LNHNV and CDR2 is YYDKDF in the germline V gene (reference sequence). The CDR3 length is 16 residues. V dropped 0 bases and J dropped 5 bases, with 13 bases sitting between them. CDR3: CATSRDGTGYNEKLFF. The CDR3 region has the DNA TGTGCCACCAGCAGAGATGGAACAGGCTACAATGAAAAACTGTTTTTT.